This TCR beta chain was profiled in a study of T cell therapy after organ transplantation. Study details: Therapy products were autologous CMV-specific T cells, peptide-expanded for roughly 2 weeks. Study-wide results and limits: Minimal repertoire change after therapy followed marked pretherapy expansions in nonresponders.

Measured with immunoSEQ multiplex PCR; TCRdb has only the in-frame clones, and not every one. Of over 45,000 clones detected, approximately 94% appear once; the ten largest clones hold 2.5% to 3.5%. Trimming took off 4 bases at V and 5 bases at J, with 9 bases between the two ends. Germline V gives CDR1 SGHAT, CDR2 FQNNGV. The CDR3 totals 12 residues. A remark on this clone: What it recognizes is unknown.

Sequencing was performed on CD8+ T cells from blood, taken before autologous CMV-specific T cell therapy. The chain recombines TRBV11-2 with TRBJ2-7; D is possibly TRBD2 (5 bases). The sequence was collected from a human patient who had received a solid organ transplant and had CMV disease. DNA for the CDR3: TGTGCCAGCAGCTGGGAGAGACACGAGCAGTACTTC. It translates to CASSWERHEQYF.